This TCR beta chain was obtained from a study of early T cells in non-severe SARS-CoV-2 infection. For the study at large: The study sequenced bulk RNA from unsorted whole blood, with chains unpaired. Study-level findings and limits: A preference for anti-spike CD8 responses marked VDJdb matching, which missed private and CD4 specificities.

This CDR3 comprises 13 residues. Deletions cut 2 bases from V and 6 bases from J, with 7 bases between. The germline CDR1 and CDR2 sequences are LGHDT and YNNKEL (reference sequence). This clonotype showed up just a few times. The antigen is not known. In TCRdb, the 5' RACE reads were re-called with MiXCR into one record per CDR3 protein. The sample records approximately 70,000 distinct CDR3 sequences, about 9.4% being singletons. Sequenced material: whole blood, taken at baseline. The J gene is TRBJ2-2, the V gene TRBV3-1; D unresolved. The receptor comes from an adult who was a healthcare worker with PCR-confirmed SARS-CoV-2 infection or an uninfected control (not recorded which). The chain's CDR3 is CASSQLASGELFF. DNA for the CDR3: TGTGCCAGCAGCCAATTAGCATCCGGGGAGCTGTTTTTT.